The TCR beta chain described here comes from a study of cytomegalovirus exposure and HLA in healthy donors. General observations from the study: What a later analysis reportedly showed was that an Asian-associated ancestry cluster had fewer N-insertions than the approximately 670-donor mean. Differences between HLA loci emerged in a later analysis of TCR association rates, with DRB1 most and HLA-C fewest.

Germline V gives CDR1 ENHRY, CDR2 SYGVKD. The germline V and J ends were trimmed by 4 bases and 8 bases, with 9 bases remaining between them. The CDR3 has 12 residues. PCR used 60 Vbeta primers and 13 Jbeta primers. Clones were sequenced by immunoSEQ multiplex PCR, and TCRdb holds only the in-frame ones, with some missing. Of about 140,000 clones listed, approximately 82% were seen once; the top ten hold roughly 9.9%. Of note for this clone: What it binds is unknown.

The clonotype comes from an older woman in good health and CMV-seropositive. The rearrangement links TRBV10-3 to TRBJ2-1; maybe TRBD1 (6 bases). Sequenced: PBMCs. CDR3 nucleotide sequence: TGTGCCATCAGTGGTAAGGGGGATGAGCAGTTCTTC. This codes for CAISGKGDEQFF.